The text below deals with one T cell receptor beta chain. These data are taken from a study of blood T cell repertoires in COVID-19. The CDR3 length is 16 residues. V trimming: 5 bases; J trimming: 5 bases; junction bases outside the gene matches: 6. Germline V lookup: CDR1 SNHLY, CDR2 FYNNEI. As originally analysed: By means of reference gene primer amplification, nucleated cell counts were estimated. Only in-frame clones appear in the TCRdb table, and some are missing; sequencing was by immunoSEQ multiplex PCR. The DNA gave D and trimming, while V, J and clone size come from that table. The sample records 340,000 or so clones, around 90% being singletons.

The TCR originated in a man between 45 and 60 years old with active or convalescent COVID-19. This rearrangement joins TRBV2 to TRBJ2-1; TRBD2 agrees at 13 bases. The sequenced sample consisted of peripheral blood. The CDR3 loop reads CASSSYGTSGDNEQFF. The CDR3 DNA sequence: TGTGCCAGCAGTTCGTACGGGACTAGCGGGGACAATGAGCAGTTCTTC. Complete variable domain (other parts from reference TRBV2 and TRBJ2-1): EPEVTQTPSHQVTQMGQEVILRCVPISNHLYFYWYRQILGQKVEFLVSFYNNEISEKSEIFDDQFSVERPDGSNFTLKIRSTKLEDSAMYFCASSSYGTSGDNEQFFGPGTRLTVL.